This T cell receptor (beta chain) appears in the sequencing data of a study of shared clonotypes between healthy human individuals. Concerning this clone itself: Its target is not known.

Some 30,000 T cell genomes (around 0.2 ug DNA) went into each sorted-subset replicate. Source study methods: Owing to the provision of junction-only sequences devoid of quality scores by immunoSEQ, filtering differed. TCRdb keeps only in-frame clones here, not all; method: immunoSEQ multiplex PCR. V, J and clone size derive from that table, while D and trimming were established from the DNA sequence. The sample gives 2 million to 2.5 million clones, 85% to 95% of which show up once; 0.39% is in the top ten. Study conclusions and caveats: Only blood samples were collected, and tissue repertoires likely differ.

Only Caucasian adults living in Nashville, Tennessee made up the donor group. The clonotype comes from a young man in good health. Some clones in this sample may be carry-over from other donors' samples. The sample taken for sequencing was naive CD4+ T cells from PBMCs. The sample's subset: CD45RA+ positively selected.

CDR3 nucleotide sequence: TGTGCCAGCAGGACAGACAACTATGGCTACACCTTC. It yields the protein CASRTDNYGYTF. This chain uses TRBV2 with TRBJ1-2; D is possibly TRBD1 (5 bases). V dropped 6 bases and J dropped 2 bases, with 7 bases sitting between them. The CDR3 has 12 residues. Germline-derived CDR1 and CDR2 are SNHLY and FYNNEI.